Shown below are 27 T cell receptor beta chains from a single sample sequenced in a study of PD-1 blockade in classical Hodgkin lymphoma. Described time point: cycle 4 day 1 (C4D1), after more than 5 weeks of nivolumab. Following autologous stem cell transplantation, relapse occurred in every patient, and exposure to brentuximab vedotin varied. Produced via immunoSEQ multiplex PCR; TCRdb's table is partial and in-frame only. The sample yields about 50,000 clones, around 87% seen once. The source material was peripheral blood mononuclear cells (PBMCs), sampled before the fourth cycle of nivolumab. These receptors came from a human donor with classical Hodgkin lymphoma.

The chain employs TRBV5-1 and TRBJ2-5; the match to TRBD1 covers 9 bases. Germline assignment: CDR1 SGHRS and CDR2 YFSETQ. This CDR3 is 13 amino acids long. Germline trimming cut 10 bases from V and 5 bases from J; bases unmatched to any gene: 9. As DNA, the CDR3 is TGCGCCTCTAACCCCGGGACAGGGGAGACCCAGTACTTC. It encodes CASNPGTGETQYF.

The chain recombines TRBV28 with TRBJ1-1; 8 nucleotides align to TRBD1. This CDR3 region has 16 residues. Germline-derived CDR1 and CDR2 are MDHEN and SYDVKM. J was trimmed by 0 bases and V by 4 bases; bases with no gene match: 7. The CDR3 nucleotides read TGTGCCAGCAGTTGGACAGGGTTGAGAGTGAACACTGAAGCTTTCTTT. It is translated as CASSWTGLRVNTEAFF. The full variable domain, in which reference TRBV28 and TRBJ1-1 provide the parts outside the CDR3, is DVKVTQSSRYLVKRTGEKVFLECVQDMDHENMFWYRQDPGLGLRLIYFSYDVKMKEKGDIPEGYSVSREKKERFSLILESASTNQTSMYLCASSWTGLRVNTEAFFGQGTRLTVV.

CDR3 amino acids: CASSLGTRGQDSKQETQYF. The CDR3, as DNA: TGCGCCAGCAGCTTGGGTACGCGGGGTCAGGACTCAAAACAAGAGACCCAGTACTTC. The V and J genes are TRBV5-1 and TRBJ2-5; possibly TRBD2 for D (6 bases). This CDR3 contains 19 residues. Germline CDR1 and CDR2: SGHRS and YFSETQ. Trimming left V 0 bases short and J 2 bases short, with 23 bases between.

The chain links TRBV5-4 to TRBJ2-5; 11 nucleotides line up with TRBD2. The CDR3 length is 17 residues. Germline V lookup: CDR1 SGHNT, CDR2 YYREEE (reference sequence). With V trimmed by 0 bases and J by 5 bases, 9 bases remained unmatched. CDR3 nucleotide sequence: TGTGCCAGCAGCTTGGGAGCTAGCGGGAGGCTCAGGGAGACCCAGTACTTC. It is translated as CASSLGASGRLRETQYF.

The chain is built from TRBV6-1 and TRBJ1-5, with 8 nucleotides matching TRBD1. Germline loops: CDR1 MNHNS, CDR2 SASEGT. The CDR3 is made up of 14 amino acids. Trimming removed 5 bases from V and 6 bases from J; junction bases left unmatched: 6. The CDR3 DNA sequence: TGTGCCAGCAGTCCGGACAGGGTCTCTCAGCCCCAGCATTTT. Translation gives CASSPDRVSQPQHF.

The chain is built from TRBV28 and TRBJ2-1; D ambiguous. V was pared by 7 bases and J by 8 bases, with 12 bases between. Germline V gene lookup returns CDR1 MDHEN and CDR2 SYDVKM. The CDR3 spans 12 residues. CDR3 nucleotide sequence: TGTGCCAGCATTGGTGAGGTCTATGAGCAGTTCTTC. Translated, it gives CASIGEVYEQFF.

The rearrangement uses TRBV28 and TRBJ1-3; TRBD1 aligns across 7 bases. J was trimmed by 0 bases and V by 7 bases; bases with no gene match: 9. This CDR3 contains 16 residues. CDR1 and CDR2 from the germline V gene are MDHEN and SYDVKM. CDR3 DNA sequence: TGTGCCAGCACCCTAGGGGGCAGAGTCTCTGGAAACACCATATATTTT. Its protein is CASTLGGRVSGNTIYF.

The chain employs TRBV27 and TRBJ1-5; no reliable D call. The V end lost 6 bases, the J end lost 0 bases, and 9 bases lay between the germline ends. This CDR3 comprises 14 residues. Germline V gene sequence: CDR1 MNHEY, CDR2 SMNVEV (reference sequence). The CDR3 is CASSLRDSNQPQHF. CDR3 in DNA: TGTGCCAGCAGCTTAAGGGATAGCAATCAGCCCCAGCATTTT.

The chain couples TRBV5-4 to TRBJ2-5; 7 bases align to TRBD2. V trimming: 4 bases; J trimming: 2 bases; junction bases outside the gene matches: 8. CDR3 length: 15 amino acids. Germline CDR1 reads SGHNT; CDR2 reads YYREEE (reference sequence). In nucleotides, the CDR3 is TGTGCCAGCAGCCCAAATAGCGGGCCTCAAGAGACCCAGTACTTC. It specifies CASSPNSGPQETQYF.

The rearrangement uses TRBV6-1 and TRBJ2-7; 8 nucleotides align to TRBD2. Germline CDR1 is MNHNS and CDR2 is SASEGT. Unmatched junction bases numbered 9, after V lost 10 bases and J lost 1 base. The CDR3 spans 14 residues. The CDR3 loop is CAIAWTSNSYEQYF. The CDR3, as DNA: TGTGCCATCGCGTGGACTAGCAATTCCTACGAGCAGTACTTC.

The chain carries TRBV19 and TRBJ2-5, with 9 bases fitting TRBD1. The better agreement between TRBJ2-7 and the DNA end casts doubt on the J call. The CDR3 has 17 amino acids. CDR1 and CDR2 (germline): LNHDA, SQIVND (reference sequence). The CDR3 bases are TGTGCCAGTAGTATAGAACTGGGGACAGGGTTTTTCGGCGAGCAGTACTTC. Its protein product is CASSIELGTGFFGEQYF.

This chain connects TRBV6-5 to TRBJ1-1; D ambiguous. V gave up 1 base and J gave up 3 bases, with 12 bases separating them. This CDR3 has 15 residues. Germline lookup yields CDR1 MNHEY and CDR2 SVGAGI. The CDR3 protein is CASSYLGIGDTEAFF. The CDR3, as DNA: TGTGCCAGCAGTTACTTAGGGATTGGGGACACTGAAGCTTTCTTT.

This clone occurred once. The chain recombines TRBV5-1 with TRBJ2-5; D gene unclear. The CDR3 consists of 13 residues. The germline V gene encodes CDR1 SGHRS and CDR2 YFSETQ. V was cut by 2 bases and J by 4 bases, with 9 bases left in between. The CDR3 is CASSFWDGETQYF. As DNA, the CDR3 is TGCGCCAGCAGCTTTTGGGATGGAGAGACCCAGTACTTC.

The gene calls are TRBV19 and TRBJ1-5, with D uncertain. This CDR3 has 14 residues. Germline V gene data show CDR1 as LNHDA and CDR2 as SQIVND (reference sequence). V was cut by 0 bases and J by 0 bases, with 3 bases left in between. CDR3 sequence reads: CASSIEGSNQPQHF. The DNA for the CDR3 is TGTGCCAGTAGTATAGAAGGTAGCAATCAGCCCCAGCATTTT. Looking up the rest from reference TRBV19 and TRBJ1-5 gives the full variable domain: DGGITQSPKYLFRKEGQNVTLSCEQNLNHDAMYWYRQDPGQGLRLIYYSQIVNDFQKGDIAEGYSVSREKKESFPLTVTSAQKNPTAFYLCASSIEGSNQPQHFGDGTRLSIL.

The chain combines TRBV28 with TRBJ1-5; TRBD1 matches at 10 bases. The V and J ends lost 5 bases and 0 bases, in that order; junction bases with no gene match: 4. The CDR3 is 16 amino acids. CDR1 is MDHEN, CDR2 SYDVKM, per germline. The CDR3 DNA reads TGTGCCAGCAGTGTGGGACAGGGGTATAGCAATCAGCCCCAGCATTTT. Encoded protein: CASSVGQGYSNQPQHF.

This chain connects TRBV5-6 to TRBJ2-2; D not resolved. Between the trimmed V and J ends, which lost 1 base and 5 bases, there was a span of 6 bases. The CDR3 sequence is 13 residues long. Germline loops: CDR1 SGHDT, CDR2 YYEEEE. In nucleotides, the CDR3 is TGTGCCAGCAGCTTGTCTCGGACCGGGGAGCTGTTTTTT. It encodes CASSLSRTGELFF.

A few counts support this clone. V gene TRBV6-6 combines with J gene TRBJ2-7; no clear D gene. Germline V CDR1 and CDR2: MNHNY, SVGAGI (reference sequence). The CDR3 is made up of 15 amino acids. The V gene lost 10 bases and the J gene lost 3 bases, with 22 bases spanning the gap. CDR3 region: CAISPSSGAGYEQYF. DNA for the CDR3: TGTGCCATCAGCCCCTCGTCAGGAGCAGGCTACGAGCAGTACTTC.

The chain links TRBV2 to TRBJ2-7; 12 bases match TRBD1. Germline loops: CDR1 SNHLY, CDR2 FYNNEI. J was trimmed by 9 bases and V by 2 bases; bases with no gene match: 11. This CDR3 comprises 16 residues. The CDR3 nucleotides read TGTGCCAGCAGTGAAATAGCCGCCGGGACAGGGGGCGTGCAGTACTTC. Amino acid sequence: CASSEIAAGTGGVQYF.

This chain joins TRBV11-2 and TRBJ2-7; 7 bases are shared with TRBD2. CDR1 SGHAT and CDR2 FQNNGV come from the germline V gene. J was trimmed by 2 bases and V by 5 bases; bases with no gene match: 12. The CDR3 spans 16 residues. CDR3 protein: CASSLGPGTITYEQYF. The DNA of the CDR3 is TGTGCCAGCAGCCTTGGGCCCGGGACTATCACCTACGAGCAGTACTTC.

The V call is TRBV19, the J call TRBJ1-1; tentative D call: TRBD1 (5 bases). The CDR3 spans 14 residues. Deletions cut 0 bases from V and 4 bases from J, with 9 bases between. CDR1 is LNHDA, CDR2 SQIVND, per germline (reference sequence). The DNA of the CDR3 is TGTGCCAGTAGTATAGAGGGTAGGGGCACTGAAGCTTTCTTT. Translating it yields CASSIEGRGTEAFF.

The V call is TRBV12-5, the J call TRBJ1-3; D is uncertain. The CDR3 consists of 17 residues. CDR1 and CDR2 from the germline V gene are LGHNT and FRNRAP. With 6 bases removed from V and 4 bases from J, the gap between germline ends came to 22 bases. This CDR3 is CASGSPSWGADGNTIYF. The CDR3 DNA sequence: TGTGCTAGTGGCTCACCGTCGTGGGGAGCTGACGGAAACACCATATATTTT.

This clone was detected once. A read error may account for a junction end that differs from germline. J is TRBJ2-3 and V is TRBV7-7; 7 bases fit TRBD2. CDR3 length: 16 residues. Germline CDR1 reads SSHAT; CDR2 reads FNYEAQ (reference sequence). As DNA, the CDR3 is TGTGCTAGCAGCCCCAGGGTTAGCGGGAGCACAGATACGCAGTATTTT. It codes for CASSPRVSGSTDTQYF.

The V call is TRBV7-9, the J call TRBJ1-3; D unresolved. The germline V gene has CDR1 SEHNR and CDR2 FQNEAQ (reference sequence). Trimming took 5 bases from V and 4 from J, leaving 12 bases between them. This CDR3 region has 14 residues. The CDR3 sequence is CASSNRTPGNTIYF. CDR3 in DNA: TGTGCCAGCAGCAATAGGACCCCGGGAAACACCATATATTTT. Drawing the rest from reference TRBV7-9 and TRBJ1-3, the complete variable domain is DTGVSQNPRHKITKRGQNVTFRCDPISEHNRLYWYRQTLGQGPEFLTYFQNEAQLEKSRLLSDRFSAERPKGSFSTLEIQRTEQGDSAMYLCASSNRTPGNTIYFGEGSWLTVV.

The V call is TRBV15, the J call TRBJ2-7, with 8 bases fitting TRBD1. The V and J ends lost 7 bases and 5 bases, in that order; junction bases with no gene match: 1. The CDR3 has 11 residues. Germline-derived CDR1 and CDR2 are LNHNV and YYDKDF (reference sequence). This CDR3 reads CATTRGHEQYF. For the CDR3, the DNA is TGTGCCACCACCAGGGGGCACGAGCAGTACTTC.

This chain links TRBV29-1 with TRBJ2-1, with TRBD2 as a possible D gene (8 bases). Trimming took off 7 bases at V and 2 bases at J, with 21 bases between the two ends. The CDR3 consists of 16 residues. The germline gives CDR1 SQVTM, CDR2 ANQGSEA. The CDR3 DNA follows: TGCAGCGCTATAACAGGGGTCGGGAGGGCCTACAATGAGCAGTTCTTC. It specifies CSAITGVGRAYNEQFF.

This chain connects TRBV7-6 to TRBJ1-2, with D possibly being TRBD1 (5 bases). This CDR3 contains 13 residues. The ends were cut back, 5 bases at V and 8 bases at J, with 15 bases in the middle. Germline lookup yields CDR1 SGHVS and CDR2 FNYEAQ. The CDR3 DNA sequence: TGTGCCAGCAGCCCCGGGGGTACGGGGGGCTACACCTTC. It encodes CASSPGGTGGYTF.

CDR3 in amino acids: CASSASSFNYGYTF. In DNA form, the CDR3 reads TGTGCCAGCAGTGCTTCATCTTTTAACTATGGCTACACCTTC. The V and J genes are TRBV6-6 and TRBJ1-2; no reliable D call. This CDR3 is 14 amino acids long. V lost 5 bases to trimming and J lost 1 base, with 11 bases between them. Germline CDR1 MNHNY, CDR2 SVGAGI (reference sequence).